Detailed here is one TCR beta chain. The antigen is not known. This specimen includes other DNA sequences encoding the same CDR3. The CDR3 length is 14 residues. Per germline, CDR1 SGHRS and CDR2 YFSETQ. V lost 5 bases and J 0 bases, leaving 9 bases between the germline ends. Only in-frame clones appear in the TCRdb table, and some are missing; sequencing was by immunoSEQ multiplex PCR. The sample holds roughly 34,000 clones, approximately 80% seen once. The source of the sample is a study of T cells in narcolepsy. Study details: Patients with NT1 or NT2 and healthy control donors were enrolled. Study findings and constraints: In some patient and control memory CD4+ samples, autoreactive clones were absent. Autoreactive clonotypes reportedly recurred in blood of same and different patients, not controls. Comparing one patient's CSF and blood CD4+ clonotypes highlighted HCRT- and TRIB2-specific autoreactive clonotypes.

Sequencing was carried out using CD45RA- memory CD4+ T cells from PBMCs. V gene TRBV5-1 combines with J gene TRBJ2-1; no reliable D call. This receptor was taken from a human donor with narcolepsy. CDR3 bases: TGCGCCAGCAGTTCGACTGTCTCCTACAATGAGCAGTTCTTC. Protein product: CASSSTVSYNEQFF.